Listed below are T cell receptor beta chains from one sample, sequenced in a study of T cell repertoires in aging, cancer and after chemotherapy. MiXCR, run by TCRdb on the multiplex PCR reads, gives a single entry per CDR3 protein. The table records about 3,300 distinct CDR3 sequences, 45% of them present only once. The specimen was blood. The receptors were gathered from a human donor with a solid tumor. Both conserved end residues are trimmed from each CDR3.

TRBV20-1 SAPEGRARISDEQY
TRBV19 ASSTRDRNTIY
TRBV5-1 ASSLAQGARSEQY
TRBV30 AWSAPGTIYNEQF
TRBV7-2 ASSPGTAGIYEQY
TRBV5-6 ASSTDYEQY
TRBV6-1 ASSEAGGANYGYT
TRBV27 ASSLGPWEPLH
TRBV10-3 AIGQGDEQY
TRBV5-6 ASSLGPGHSPLH
TRBV6-1 ASRVLSMNYGYT
TRBV6-5 ASSEADRGSQPQH
TRBV12-3/TRBV12-4 ASTERRNTEAF
TRBV6-5 ASPSFGRTFNQPQH
TRBV29-1 SVPGLAGYEQY
TRBV6-5 ASSPSLGQGSPYGYT
TRBV6-5 ASSQQETQY
TRBV12-3/TRBV12-4 ASSPDRNSYEQY
TRBV6-1 ASGRTTLNTEAF
TRBV30 AWRREGRLSEQF
TRBV6-5 ASSNQGRGYNEQF
TRBV19 ASSIVLREGSYGYT
TRBV20-1 SASEPPRAGSTDTQY
TRBV7-2 ASSLGGARETQY
TRBV5-6 ASTSRRGFSNQPQH
TRBV20-1 SAVQAGETPITDTQY
TRBV29-1 SVTSGRNTEAF
TRBV5-6 ASSPSGTTYEQY
TRBV7-9 ASSPGGLSGNTIY
TRBV20-1 SARGQFSNQPIY
TRBV20-1 SATKDSVSTDTQY
TRBV6-2/TRBV6-3 ASTGGAGGFYNEQF
TRBV7-2 ASSSDGGTRNEQF
TRBV20-1 SARDANTDTQY
TRBV20-1 SARARLAGHTDTQY
TRBV7-4 ASSFVRGADTQY
TRBV19 ASSTPGLEETQY
TRBV19 ASNGGNTGELF
TRBV27 ASKNRNTEAF
TRBV19 ASRNRGRRQPQH
TRBV5-1 ASRSDRGSNTEAF
TRBV5-4 ASSAGQTQETQY
TRBV12-3/TRBV12-4 ATLSGRASDTQY